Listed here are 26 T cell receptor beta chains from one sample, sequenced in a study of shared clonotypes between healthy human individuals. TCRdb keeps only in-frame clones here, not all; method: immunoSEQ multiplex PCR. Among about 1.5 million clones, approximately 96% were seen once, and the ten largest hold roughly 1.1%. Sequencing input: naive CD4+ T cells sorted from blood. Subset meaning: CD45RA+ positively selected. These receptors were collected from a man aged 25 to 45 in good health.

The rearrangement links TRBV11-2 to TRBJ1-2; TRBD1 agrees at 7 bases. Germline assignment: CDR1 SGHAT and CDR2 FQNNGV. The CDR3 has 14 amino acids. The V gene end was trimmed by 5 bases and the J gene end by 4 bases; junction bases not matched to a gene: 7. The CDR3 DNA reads TGTGCCAGCAGCCTTTCGACAGGGCTCTATGGCTACACCTTC. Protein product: CASSLSTGLYGYTF.

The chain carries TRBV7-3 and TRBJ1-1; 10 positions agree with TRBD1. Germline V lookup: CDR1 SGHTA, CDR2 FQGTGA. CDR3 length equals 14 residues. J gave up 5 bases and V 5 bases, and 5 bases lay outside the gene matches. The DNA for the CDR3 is TGTGCCAGCAGCCGGGACAGGGGACTGACTGAAGCTTTCTTT. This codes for CASSRDRGLTEAFF.

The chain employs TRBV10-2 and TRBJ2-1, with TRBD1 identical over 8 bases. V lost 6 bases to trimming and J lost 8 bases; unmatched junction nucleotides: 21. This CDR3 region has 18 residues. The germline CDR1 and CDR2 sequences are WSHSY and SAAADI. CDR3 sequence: CASRRGPSQGAIKDEQFF. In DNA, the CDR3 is TGCGCCAGCAGGAGGGGCCCGTCGCAGGGGGCCATTAAAGATGAGCAGTTCTTC.

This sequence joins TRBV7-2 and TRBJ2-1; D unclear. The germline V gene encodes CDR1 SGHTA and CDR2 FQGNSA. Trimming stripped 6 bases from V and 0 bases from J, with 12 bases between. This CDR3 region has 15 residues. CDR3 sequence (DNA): TGTGCCAGCAGTCCCTCTAGGCACTCCTACAATGAGCAGTTCTTC. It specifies CASSPSRHSYNEQFF.

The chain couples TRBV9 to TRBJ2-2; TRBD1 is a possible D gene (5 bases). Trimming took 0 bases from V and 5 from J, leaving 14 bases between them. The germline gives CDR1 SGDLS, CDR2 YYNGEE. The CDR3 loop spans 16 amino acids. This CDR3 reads CASSVDPGLGTGELFF. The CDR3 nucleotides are TGTGCCAGCAGCGTAGATCCAGGGTTGGGAACCGGGGAGCTGTTTTTT.

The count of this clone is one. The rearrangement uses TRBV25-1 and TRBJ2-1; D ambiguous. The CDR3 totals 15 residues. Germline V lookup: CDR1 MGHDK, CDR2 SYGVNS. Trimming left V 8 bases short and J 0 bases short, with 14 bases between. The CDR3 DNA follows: TGTGCCAGCGGCCGGGTGAGGAGCTCCTACAATGAGCAGTTCTTC. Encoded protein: CASGRVRSSYNEQFF.

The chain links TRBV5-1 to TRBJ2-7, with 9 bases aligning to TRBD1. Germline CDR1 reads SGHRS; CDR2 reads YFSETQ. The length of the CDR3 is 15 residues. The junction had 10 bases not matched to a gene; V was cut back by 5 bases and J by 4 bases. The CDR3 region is CASRQTGTGYYEQYF. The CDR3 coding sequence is TGCGCCAGCAGACAAACCGGGACAGGGTATTACGAGCAGTACTTC.

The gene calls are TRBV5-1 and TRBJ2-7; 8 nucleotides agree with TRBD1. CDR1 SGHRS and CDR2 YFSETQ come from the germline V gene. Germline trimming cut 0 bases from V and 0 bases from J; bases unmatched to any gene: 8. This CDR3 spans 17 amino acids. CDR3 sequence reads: CASSLGRQGAFSYEQYF. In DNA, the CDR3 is TGCGCCAGCAGCTTGGGTCGGCAGGGGGCGTTCTCCTACGAGCAGTACTTC. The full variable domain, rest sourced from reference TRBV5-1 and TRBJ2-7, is KAGVTQTPRYLIKTRGQQVTLSCSPISGHRSVSWYQQTPGQGLQFLFEYFSETQRNKGNFPGRFSGRQFSNSRSEMNVSTLELGDSALYLCASSLGRQGAFSYEQYFGPGTRLTVT.

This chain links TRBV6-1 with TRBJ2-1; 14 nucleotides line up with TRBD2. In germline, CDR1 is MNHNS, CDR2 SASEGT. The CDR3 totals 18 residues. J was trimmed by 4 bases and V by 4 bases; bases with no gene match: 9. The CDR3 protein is CASSGTGGLAGGYNEQFF. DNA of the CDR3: TGTGCCAGCAGTGGGACAGGTGGACTAGCGGGAGGATACAATGAGCAGTTCTTC.

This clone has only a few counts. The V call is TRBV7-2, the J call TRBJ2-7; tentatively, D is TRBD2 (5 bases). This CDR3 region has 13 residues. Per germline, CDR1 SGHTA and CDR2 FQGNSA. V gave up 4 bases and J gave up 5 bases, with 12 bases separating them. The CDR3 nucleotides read TGTGCCAGCAGCTCCCGGGGTGGGCACGAGCAGTACTTC. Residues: CASSSRGGHEQYF.

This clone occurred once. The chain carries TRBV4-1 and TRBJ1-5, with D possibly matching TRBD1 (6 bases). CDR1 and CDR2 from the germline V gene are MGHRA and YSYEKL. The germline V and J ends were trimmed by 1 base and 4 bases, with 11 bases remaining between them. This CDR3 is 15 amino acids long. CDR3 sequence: CASSQGGQTNQPQHF. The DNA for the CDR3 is TGCGCCAGCAGCCAAGGTGGACAGACTAATCAGCCCCAGCATTTT.

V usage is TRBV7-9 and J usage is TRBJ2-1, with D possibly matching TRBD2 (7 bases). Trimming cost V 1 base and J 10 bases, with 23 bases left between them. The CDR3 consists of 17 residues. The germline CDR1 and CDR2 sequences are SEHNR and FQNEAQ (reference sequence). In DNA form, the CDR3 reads TGTGCCAGCAGCTTAGTGGTTGGGCGGGAGTACCAGGGGGAGCAGTTCTTC. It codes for CASSLVVGREYQGEQFF. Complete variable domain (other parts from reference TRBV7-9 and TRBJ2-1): DTGVSQNPRHKITKRGQNVTFRCDPISEHNRLYWYRQTLGQGPEFLTYFQNEAQLEKSRLLSDRFSAERPKGSFSTLEIQRTEQGDSAMYLCASSLVVGREYQGEQFFGPGTRLTVL.

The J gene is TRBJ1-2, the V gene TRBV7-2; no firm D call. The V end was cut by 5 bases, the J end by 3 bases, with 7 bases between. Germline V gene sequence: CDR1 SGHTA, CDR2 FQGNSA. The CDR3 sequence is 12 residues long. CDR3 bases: TGTGCCAGCAGCCCCAATCACTATGGCTACACCTTC. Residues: CASSPNHYGYTF. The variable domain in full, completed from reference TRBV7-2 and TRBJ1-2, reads GAGVSQSPSNKVTEKGKDVELRCDPISGHTALYWYRQSLGQGLEFLIYFQGNSAPDKSGLPSDRFSAERTGGSVSTLTIQRTQQEDSAVYLCASSPNHYGYTFGSGTRLTVV.

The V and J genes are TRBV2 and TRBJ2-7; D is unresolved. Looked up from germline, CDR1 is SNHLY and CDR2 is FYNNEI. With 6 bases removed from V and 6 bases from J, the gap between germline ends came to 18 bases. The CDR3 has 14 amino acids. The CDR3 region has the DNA TGTGCCAGCAGCTTAGGCCACGGGTCGAGCGAGCAGTACTTC. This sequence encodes CASSLGHGSSEQYF.

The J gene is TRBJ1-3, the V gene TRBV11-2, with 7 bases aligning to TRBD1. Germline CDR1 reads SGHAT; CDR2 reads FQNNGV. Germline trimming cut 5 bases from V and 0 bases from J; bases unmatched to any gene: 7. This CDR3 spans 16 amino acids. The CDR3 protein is CASSTRTGRSGNTIYF. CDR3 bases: TGTGCCAGCAGCACTCGGACAGGTCGCTCTGGAAACACCATATATTTT.

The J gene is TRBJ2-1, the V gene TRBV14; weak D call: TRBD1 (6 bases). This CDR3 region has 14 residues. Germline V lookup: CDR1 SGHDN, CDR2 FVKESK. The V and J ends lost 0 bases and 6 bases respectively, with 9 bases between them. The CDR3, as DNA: TGTGCCAGCAGCCAAGATCCCAGGGGCAATGAGCAGTTCTTC. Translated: CASSQDPRGNEQFF. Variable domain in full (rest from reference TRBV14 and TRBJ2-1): EAGVTQFPSHSVIEKGQTVTLRCDPISGHDNLYWYRRVMGKEIKFLLHFVKESKQDESGMPNNRFLAERTGGTYSTLKVQPAELEDSGVYFCASSQDPRGNEQFFGPGTRLTVL.

CDR3 region: CASSSGLAGPSYNEQFF. The DNA of the CDR3 is TGCGCCAGCAGCTCAGGACTAGCGGGCCCCTCCTACAATGAGCAGTTCTTC. The V call is TRBV5-1, the J call TRBJ2-1; 11 nucleotides line up with TRBD2. Trimming took 3 bases from V and 0 from J; bases not matched to a gene: 5. The V gene's germline CDR1 is SGHRS and CDR2 YFSETQ. The CDR3 consists of 17 residues.

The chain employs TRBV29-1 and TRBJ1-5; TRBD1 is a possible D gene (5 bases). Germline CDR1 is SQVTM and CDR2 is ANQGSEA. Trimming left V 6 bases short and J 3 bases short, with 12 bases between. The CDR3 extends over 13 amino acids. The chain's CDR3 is CSVGQGYNQPQHF. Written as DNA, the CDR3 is TGCAGCGTGGGTCAGGGCTACAATCAGCCCCAGCATTTT.

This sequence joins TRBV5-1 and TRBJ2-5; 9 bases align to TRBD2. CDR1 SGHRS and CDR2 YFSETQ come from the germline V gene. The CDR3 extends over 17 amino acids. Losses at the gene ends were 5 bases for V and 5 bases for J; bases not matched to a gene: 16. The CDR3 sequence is CASRATAVAGVGETQYF. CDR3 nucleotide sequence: TGCGCCAGCAGAGCCACGGCTGTAGCGGGAGTAGGGGAGACCCAGTACTTC.

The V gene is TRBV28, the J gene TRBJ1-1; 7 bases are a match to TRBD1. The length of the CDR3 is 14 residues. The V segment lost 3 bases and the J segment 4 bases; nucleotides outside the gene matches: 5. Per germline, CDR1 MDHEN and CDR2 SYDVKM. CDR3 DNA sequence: TGTGCCAGCAGTTTCGACAGGGTGGTCACTGAAGCTTTCTTT. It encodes CASSFDRVVTEAFF.

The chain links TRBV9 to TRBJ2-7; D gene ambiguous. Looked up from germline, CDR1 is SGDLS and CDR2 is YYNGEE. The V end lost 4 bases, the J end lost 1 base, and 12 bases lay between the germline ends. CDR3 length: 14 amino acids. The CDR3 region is CASSPAAKSYEQYF. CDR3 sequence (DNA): TGTGCCAGCAGCCCGGCAGCTAAATCCTACGAGCAGTACTTC.

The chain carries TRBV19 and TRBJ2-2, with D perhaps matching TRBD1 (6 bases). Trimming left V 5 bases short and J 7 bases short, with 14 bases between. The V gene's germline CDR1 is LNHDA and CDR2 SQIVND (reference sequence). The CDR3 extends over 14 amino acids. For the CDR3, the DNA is TGTGCCAGTAGTGGGAACAGGGCGGGCGGGGAGCTGTTTTTT. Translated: CASSGNRAGGELFF.

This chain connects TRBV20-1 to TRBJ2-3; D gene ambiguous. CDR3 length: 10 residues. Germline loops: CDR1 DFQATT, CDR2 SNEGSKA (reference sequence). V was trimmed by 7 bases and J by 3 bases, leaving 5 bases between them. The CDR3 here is CSVNTDTQYF. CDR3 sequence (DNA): TGCAGTGTCAATACAGATACGCAGTATTTT.

The DNA for the CDR3 is TGTGCCAGCAGTACCCGGACAGTTTCTGGAAACACCATATATTTT. This gives the protein CASSTRTVSGNTIYF. The rearrangement uses TRBV6-6 and TRBJ1-3; tentative D call: TRBD1 (6 bases). The CDR3 length is 15 residues. V shed 5 bases and J shed 1 base, with 12 bases lying between them. Germline CDR1 and CDR2: MNHNY and SVGAGI (reference sequence).

The CDR3 sequence: CASSLRLADTGELFF. The CDR3 nucleotides read TGCGCCAGCAGCTTAAGGCTAGCGGACACCGGGGAGCTGTTTTTT. This chain joins TRBV5-1 and TRBJ2-2, with 7 bases lining up with TRBD2. The J segment lost 3 bases and the V segment lost 2 bases, leaving 4 bases of the junction unmatched. Germline CDR1 is SGHRS and CDR2 is YFSETQ. This CDR3 region has 15 residues.

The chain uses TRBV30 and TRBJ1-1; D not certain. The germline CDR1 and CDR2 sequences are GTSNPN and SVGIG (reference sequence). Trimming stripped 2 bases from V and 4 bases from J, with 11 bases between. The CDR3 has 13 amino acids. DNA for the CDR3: TGTGCCTGGAGTTTGGTCGGTTCCACTGAAGCTTTCTTT. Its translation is CAWSLVGSTEAFF.